Below, 23 T cell receptor beta chains from the same sample are listed, as sequenced in a study of molecular identifiers for immune sequencing clone quantification. From the PCR reads, TCRdb called clonotypes with MiXCR, one entry per CDR3 protein. The table lists hundreds of thousands of distinct CDR3 sequences, approximately 24% of them singletons. The sequencing sample was made of naive CD8+ T cells from blood, with Jurkat cell RNA spiked in. This sample's subset: FACS-sorted CD8+CD4-CCR7+CD45RA+ naive T cells. These receptor sequences come from a human donor in good health. Some libraries in this study had Jurkat cell RNA spiked in.

This clonotype was observed a handful of times. The J gene is TRBJ2-5, the V gene TRBV4-1, with 10 bases fitting TRBD2. CDR1 and CDR2 from the germline V gene are MGHRA and YSYEKL. This CDR3 spans 18 amino acids. The V and J ends lost 0 bases and 5 bases, in that order; junction bases with no gene match: 12. The CDR3 sequence: CASSQDRPAGGPGETQYF. The CDR3 region has the DNA TGCGCCAGCAGCCAAGATCGGCCAGCGGGGGGGCCTGGCGAGACCCAGTACTTC.

This clonotype has at least ten counts. The V and J genes are TRBV12-3 or TRBV12-4 and TRBJ1-2; D gene ambiguous. CDR3 length equals 14 residues. V lost 3 bases and J 2 bases, leaving 10 bases between the germline ends. The CDR3 is CASSFSPGNYGYTF. In DNA, the CDR3 is TGTGCCAGCAGTTTTTCCCCCGGGAACTATGGCTACACCTTC.

Many counts were recorded for this clonotype. The chain couples TRBV27 to TRBJ2-1, with D uncertain. From germline, CDR1 is MNHEY and CDR2 SMNVEV (reference sequence). The CDR3 loop spans 13 amino acids. The V end lost 5 bases, the J end lost 7 bases, and 12 bases lay between the germline ends. The CDR3 spells CASSPRVQNEQFF. CDR3 DNA: TGTGCCAGCAGTCCCCGAGTTCAGAATGAGCAGTTCTTC.

This clonotype came up many times. The rearrangement uses TRBV7-2 and TRBJ1-6; D unresolved. This CDR3 is 15 amino acids long. Germline V CDR1 and CDR2: SGHTA, FQGNSA. Trimming stripped 3 bases from V and 3 bases from J, with 9 bases between. The chain's CDR3 is CASSFHRDYNSPLHF. CDR3 nucleotide sequence: TGTGCCAGCAGCTTTCATCGGGACTATAATTCACCCCTCCACTTT.

J is TRBJ1-1 and V is TRBV28, with TRBD1 matching over 10 bases. Germline CDR1 is MDHEN and CDR2 is SYDVKM. After removal of 5 bases from V and 7 bases from J, the junction contained 7 bases not matched to a gene. The CDR3 has 14 amino acids. CDR3 sequence reads: CASSARQGAGEAFF. The CDR3 DNA follows: TGTGCCAGCAGTGCCCGACAGGGGGCCGGTGAAGCTTTCTTT.

This clonotype has just a few counts. The chain couples TRBV10-3 to TRBJ2-5; D is unclear. The V gene lost 0 bases and the J gene lost 5 bases, with 16 bases spanning the gap. Per the germline V gene, CDR1 is ENHRY and CDR2 is SYGVKD. This CDR3 comprises 16 residues. CDR3 DNA: TGTGCCATCAGTGAGTCGTCTCCCAGAGGTGGGGAGACCCAGTACTTC. Translation gives CAISESSPRGGETQYF.

This clonotype was observed at least ten times. V usage is TRBV9 and J usage is TRBJ2-5; D is possibly TRBD1 or TRBD2 (5 bases each). The CDR3 has 14 residues. The V end was cut by 3 bases, the J end by 0 bases, with 9 bases between. The V gene's germline CDR1 is SGDLS and CDR2 YYNGEE. CDR3 residues: CASSAPGHQETQYF. The CDR3 DNA reads TGTGCCAGCAGCGCCCCGGGACACCAAGAGACCCAGTACTTC.

This clonotype was counted at least ten times. This chain connects TRBV10-3 to TRBJ2-7; D unresolved. Between the trimmed V and J ends, which lost 5 bases and 6 bases, there was a span of 17 bases. CDR1 and CDR2 from the germline V gene are ENHRY and SYGVKD. The CDR3 is 14 amino acids. CDR3 bases: TGTGCCATCAGTTCTGGGCAGGACCCTCGCGAGCAGTACTTC. It specifies CAISSGQDPREQYF.

The chain joins TRBV11-2 to TRBJ2-1; tentatively, D is TRBD1 (5 bases). Trimming pared 1 base from V and 2 bases from J, leaving 12 bases between. The CDR3 extends over 16 amino acids. Germline V CDR1 and CDR2: SGHAT, FQNNGV. The CDR3 DNA reads TGTGCCAGCAGCTTAGTCCCGGACAAAACCTACAATGAGCAGTTCTTC. The encoded protein is CASSLVPDKTYNEQFF.

This clonotype was counted only a few times. This rearrangement joins TRBV27 to TRBJ1-2; D is perhaps TRBD1 (6 bases). V was cut by 3 bases and J by 8 bases, with 16 bases left in between. Germline CDR1 and CDR2: MNHEY and SMNVEV (reference sequence). The CDR3 has 14 residues. This CDR3 reads CASSFSAGEIGYTF. DNA for the CDR3: TGTGCCAGCAGTTTTAGTGCAGGGGAGATCGGCTACACCTTC.

This clonotype was counted ten times or more. V gene TRBV20-1 combines with J gene TRBJ2-3; TRBD2 matches at 9 bases. Germline assignment: CDR1 DFQATT and CDR2 SNEGSKA (reference sequence). Unmatched junction bases numbered 6, after V lost 3 bases and J lost 8 bases. The CDR3 consists of 13 residues. The CDR3 sequence is CSARPSGEVTQYF. As DNA, the CDR3 is TGCAGTGCTAGGCCTAGCGGGGAGGTTACGCAGTATTTT.

The chain joins TRBV19 to TRBJ2-7, with 8 bases fitting TRBD1. V shed 7 bases, J shed 6 bases, and the junction held 11 bases outside the gene matches. The V gene's germline CDR1 is LNHDA and CDR2 SQIVND (reference sequence). The CDR3 totals 14 residues. CDR3 amino acids: CASTVDQGAFEQYF. The CDR3 nucleotides are TGTGCCAGTACCGTGGATCAGGGGGCTTTCGAGCAGTACTTC.

The rearrangement uses TRBV20-1 and TRBJ1-2; a weak D match, TRBD1 (6 bases). V was trimmed by 0 bases and J by 3 bases, leaving 20 bases between them. The germline gives CDR1 DFQATT, CDR2 SNEGSKA (reference sequence). The CDR3 runs to 17 residues. For the CDR3, the DNA is TGCAGTGCTAGAGAGCGGCCAGGGGAGGTGGGTGACTATGGCTACACCTTC. This gives the protein CSARERPGEVGDYGYTF.

This clonotype has ten or more counts. The chain is built from TRBV28 and TRBJ2-6; the D gene is possibly TRBD1 (6 bases). CDR1 is MDHEN, CDR2 SYDVKM, per germline. V was trimmed by 7 bases and J by 0 bases, leaving 19 bases between them. The CDR3 covers 18 residues. The CDR3 region is CASKTPGHNPSGANVLTF. CDR3 coding DNA: TGTGCCAGCAAGACACCGGGACACAATCCCTCTGGGGCCAACGTCCTGACTTTC.

This clonotype was picked up a small number of times. The genes are TRBV30 and TRBJ2-7, with a weak D call TRBD1 (6 bases). Per the germline V gene, CDR1 is GTSNPN and CDR2 is SVGIG (reference sequence). V was cut by 1 base and J by 2 bases, with 15 bases left in between. This CDR3 is 15 amino acids long. Here the CDR3 reads CAWSDDRIRTYEQYF. The CDR3 DNA reads TGTGCCTGGAGTGATGACAGGATTAGAACCTACGAGCAGTACTTC.

This clonotype was picked up many times. This chain joins TRBV28 and TRBJ2-4; no clear D. The germline V and J ends were trimmed by 3 bases and 1 base, with 10 bases remaining between them. The CDR3 extends over 15 amino acids. CDR1 is MDHEN, CDR2 SYDVKM, per germline. The CDR3 protein is CASSFWLGAKNIQYF. CDR3 nucleotides: TGTGCCAGCAGTTTTTGGTTGGGGGCCAAAAACATTCAGTACTTC.

This clonotype came up many times. The rearrangement joins TRBV12-3 or TRBV12-4 to TRBJ1-3, with TRBD1 as a possible D gene (6 bases). CDR3 length: 17 amino acids. Trimming stripped 6 bases from V and 0 bases from J, with 18 bases between. Here the CDR3 reads CASSSIQQGSSGNTIYF. CDR3 bases: TGTGCCAGCAGCTCTATCCAACAGGGAAGCTCTGGAAACACCATATATTTT.

The table lists this clonotype with many counts. This chain links TRBV29-1 with TRBJ2-7, with TRBD1 as a possible D gene (6 bases). CDR3 length: 12 amino acids. Germline loops: CDR1 SQVTM, CDR2 ANQGSEA. V was clipped by 4 bases and J by 5 bases, with 12 bases between them. Written as DNA, the CDR3 is TGCAGCGTTGTATGGCAGGGGAACGAGCAGTACTTC. Its translation: CSVVWQGNEQYF.

The rearrangement uses TRBV4-1 and TRBJ2-7; D is unclear. The CDR3 runs 13 residues. Per the germline V gene, CDR1 is MGHRA and CDR2 is YSYEKL. Trimming removed 3 bases from V and 3 bases from J, with 9 bases in between. CDR3 sequence (DNA): TGCGCCAGCAGCCAGGAAAGGTACTACGAGCAGTACTTC. Amino acids: CASSQERYYEQYF.

To note about this clonotype: A read error is possible here, since a much larger clone lies one base away. The CDR3 loop reads CASNPSENYEQYF. CDR3 coding DNA: TGTGCCAGCAACCCATCGGAGAATTACGAGCAGTACTTC. The chain links TRBV28 to TRBJ2-7; no firm D call. The V gene lost 7 bases and the J gene lost 4 bases, with 14 bases spanning the gap. Germline CDR1 MDHEN, CDR2 SYDVKM. This CDR3 has 13 amino acids.

The CDR3 nucleotides are TGTGCCAGCACCCCGGGACTACTGGACGAGCAGTACTTC. This sequence encodes CASTPGLLDEQYF. This rearrangement joins TRBV6-5 to TRBJ2-7; 7 nucleotides match TRBD2. V trimming: 7 bases; J trimming: 5 bases; junction bases outside the gene matches: 8. This CDR3 has 13 residues. Germline-derived CDR1 and CDR2 are MNHEY and SVGAGI.

In DNA, the CDR3 is TGTGCCAGCAGTAGACAGGGTCTAAATCAGCCCCAGCATTTT. Translated, it gives CASSRQGLNQPQHF. The J gene is TRBJ1-5, the V gene TRBV27; 7 bases map to TRBD1. V shed 5 bases and J 4 bases; nucleotides not matched to a gene: 5. The CDR3 runs 14 residues. Looked up from germline, CDR1 is MNHEY and CDR2 is SMNVEV (reference sequence).

This clonotype has a count of ten or more. The V call is TRBV4-1, the J call TRBJ2-7, with 9 bases that match TRBD1. CDR1 MGHRA and CDR2 YSYEKL come from the germline V gene. The CDR3 is made up of 15 amino acids. Losses at the gene ends were 1 base for V and 2 bases for J; bases not matched to a gene: 3. In DNA form, the CDR3 reads TGCGCCAGCAGCCAAGCCACAGGGGGCCCCTACGAGCAGTACTTC. The encoded protein is CASSQATGGPYEQYF.